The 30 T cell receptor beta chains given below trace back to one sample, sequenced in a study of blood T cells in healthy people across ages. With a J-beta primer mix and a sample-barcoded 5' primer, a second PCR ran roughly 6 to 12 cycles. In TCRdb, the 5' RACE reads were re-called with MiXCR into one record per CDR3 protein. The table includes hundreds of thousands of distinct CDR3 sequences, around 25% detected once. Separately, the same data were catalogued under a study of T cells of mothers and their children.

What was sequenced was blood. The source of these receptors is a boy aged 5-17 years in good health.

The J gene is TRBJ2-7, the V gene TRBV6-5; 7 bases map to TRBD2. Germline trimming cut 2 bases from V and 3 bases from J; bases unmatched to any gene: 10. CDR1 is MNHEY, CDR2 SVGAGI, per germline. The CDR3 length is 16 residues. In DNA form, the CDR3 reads TGTGCCAGCAGTTACGCGGACCACGGCGGGGGCTACGAGCAGTACTTC. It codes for CASSYADHGGGYEQYF.

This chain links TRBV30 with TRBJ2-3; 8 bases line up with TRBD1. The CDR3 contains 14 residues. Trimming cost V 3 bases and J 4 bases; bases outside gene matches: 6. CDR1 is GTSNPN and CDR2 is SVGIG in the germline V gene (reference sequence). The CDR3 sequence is CAWRDRVPPDTQYF. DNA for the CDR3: TGTGCCTGGAGGGACAGGGTTCCCCCAGATACGCAGTATTTT.

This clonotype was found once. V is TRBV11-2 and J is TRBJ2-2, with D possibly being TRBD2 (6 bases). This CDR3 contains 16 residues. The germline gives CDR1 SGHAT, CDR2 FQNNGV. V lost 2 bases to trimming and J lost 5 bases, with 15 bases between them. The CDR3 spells CASSLPRGTWTGELFF. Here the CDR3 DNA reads TGTGCCAGCAGCTTACCCCGGGGGACCTGGACCGGGGAGCTGTTTTTT.

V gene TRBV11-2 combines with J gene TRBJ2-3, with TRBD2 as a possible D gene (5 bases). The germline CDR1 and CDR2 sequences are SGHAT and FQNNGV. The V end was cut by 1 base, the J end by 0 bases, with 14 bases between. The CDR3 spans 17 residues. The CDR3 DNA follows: TGTGCCAGCAGCTTAGGTTATGGAGGCGGGAGCACAGATACGCAGTATTTT. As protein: CASSLGYGGGSTDTQYF. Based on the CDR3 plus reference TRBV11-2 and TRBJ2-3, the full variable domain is EAGVAQSPRYKIIEKRQSVAFWCNPISGHATLYWYQQILGQGPKLLIQFQNNGVVDDSQLPKDRFSAERLKGVDSTLKIQPAKLEDSAVYLCASSLGYGGGSTDTQYFGPGTRLTVL.

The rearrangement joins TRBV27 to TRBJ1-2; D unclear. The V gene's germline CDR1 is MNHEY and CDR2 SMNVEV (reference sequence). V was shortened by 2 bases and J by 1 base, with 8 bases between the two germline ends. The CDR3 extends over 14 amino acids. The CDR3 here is CASSLRPDNYGYTF. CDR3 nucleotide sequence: TGTGCCAGCAGTTTAAGGCCAGATAACTATGGCTACACCTTC.

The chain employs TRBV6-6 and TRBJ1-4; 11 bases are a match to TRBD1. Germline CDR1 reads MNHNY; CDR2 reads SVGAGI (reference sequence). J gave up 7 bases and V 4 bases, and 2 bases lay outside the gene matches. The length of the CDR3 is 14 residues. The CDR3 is CASSFGQGAEKLFF. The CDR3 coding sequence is TGTGCCAGCAGTTTCGGACAGGGGGCTGAAAAACTGTTTTTT.

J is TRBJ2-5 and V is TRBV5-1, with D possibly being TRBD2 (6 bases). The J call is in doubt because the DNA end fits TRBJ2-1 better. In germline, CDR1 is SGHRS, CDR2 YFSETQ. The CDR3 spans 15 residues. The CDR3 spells CASTWRGIAYNEQFF. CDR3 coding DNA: TGCGCCAGCACCTGGAGGGGAATAGCCTACAATGAGCAGTTCTTC.

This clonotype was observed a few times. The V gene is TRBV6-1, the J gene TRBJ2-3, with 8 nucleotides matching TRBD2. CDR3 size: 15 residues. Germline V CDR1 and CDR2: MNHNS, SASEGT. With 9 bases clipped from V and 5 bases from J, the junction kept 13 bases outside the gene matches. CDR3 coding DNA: TGTGCCAGTACCAGGGCGGGGGGATATGGAGATACGCAGTATTTT. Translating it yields CASTRAGGYGDTQYF.

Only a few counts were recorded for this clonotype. This chain's CDR3 is CASGFGDRTNEKLFF. DNA for the CDR3: TGTGCCAGCGGGTTTGGGGATCGCACTAATGAAAAACTGTTTTTT. The chain has TRBV7-2 and TRBJ1-4; D gene uncertain. Trimming took off 8 bases at V and 2 bases at J, with 15 bases between the two ends. This CDR3 spans 15 amino acids. CDR1 is SGHTA, CDR2 FQGNSA, per germline. Looking up the rest from reference TRBV7-2 and TRBJ1-4 gives the full variable domain: GAGVSQSPSNKVTEKGKDVELRCDPISGHTALYWYRQSLGQGLEFLIYFQGNSAPDKSGLPSDRFSAERTGGSVSTLTIQRTQQEDSAVYLCASGFGDRTNEKLFFGSGTQLSVL.

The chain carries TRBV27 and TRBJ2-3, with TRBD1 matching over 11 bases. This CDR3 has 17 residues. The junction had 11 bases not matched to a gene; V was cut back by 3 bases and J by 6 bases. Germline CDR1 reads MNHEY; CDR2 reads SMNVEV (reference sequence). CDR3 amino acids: CASSFNGWDRGMDTQYF. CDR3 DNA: TGTGCCAGCAGTTTTAATGGATGGGACAGGGGGATGGATACGCAGTATTTT.

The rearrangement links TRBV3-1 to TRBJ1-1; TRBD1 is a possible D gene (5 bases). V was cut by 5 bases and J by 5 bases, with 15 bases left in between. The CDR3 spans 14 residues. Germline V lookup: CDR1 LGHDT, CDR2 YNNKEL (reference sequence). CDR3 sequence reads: CASSSTQGSTEAFF. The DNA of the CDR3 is TGTGCCAGCAGCTCTACCCAGGGCTCGACTGAAGCTTTCTTT.

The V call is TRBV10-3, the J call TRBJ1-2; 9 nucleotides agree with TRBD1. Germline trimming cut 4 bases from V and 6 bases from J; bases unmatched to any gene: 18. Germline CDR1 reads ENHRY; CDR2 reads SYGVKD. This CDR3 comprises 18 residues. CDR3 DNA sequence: TGTGCCATCAGTGGGGGACAGGGACGAGCAGGTGTTTTACATGGCTACACCTTC. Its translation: CAISGGQGRAGVLHGYTF.

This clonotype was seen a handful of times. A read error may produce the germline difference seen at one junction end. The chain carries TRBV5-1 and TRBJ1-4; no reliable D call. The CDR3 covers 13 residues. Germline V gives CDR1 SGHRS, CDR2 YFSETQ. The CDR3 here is CASRADTNEKLSF. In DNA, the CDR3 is TGCGCCAGCAGAGCAGACACTAATGAAAAACTGTCTTTT.

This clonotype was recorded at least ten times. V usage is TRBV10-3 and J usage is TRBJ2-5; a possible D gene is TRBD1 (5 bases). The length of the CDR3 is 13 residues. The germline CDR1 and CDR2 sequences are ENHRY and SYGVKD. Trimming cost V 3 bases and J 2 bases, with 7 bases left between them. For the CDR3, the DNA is TGTGCCATCAGTGAAGGGGAACAAGAGACCCAGTACTTC. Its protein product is CAISEGEQETQYF.

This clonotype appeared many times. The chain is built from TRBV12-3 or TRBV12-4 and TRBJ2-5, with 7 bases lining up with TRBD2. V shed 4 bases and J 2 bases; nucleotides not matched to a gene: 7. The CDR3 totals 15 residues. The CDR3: CASSSPSSGQETQYF. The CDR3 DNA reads TGTGCCAGCAGTTCCCCTTCTAGCGGTCAAGAGACCCAGTACTTC.

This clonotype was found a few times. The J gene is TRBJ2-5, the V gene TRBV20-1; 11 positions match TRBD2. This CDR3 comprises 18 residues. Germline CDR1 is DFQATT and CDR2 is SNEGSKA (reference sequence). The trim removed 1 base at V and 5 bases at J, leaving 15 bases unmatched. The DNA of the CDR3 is TGCAGTGCTAGAGGTTCCTGGGCTCTAGCGGGGGGACCCGAGACCCAGTACTTC. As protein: CSARGSWALAGGPETQYF.

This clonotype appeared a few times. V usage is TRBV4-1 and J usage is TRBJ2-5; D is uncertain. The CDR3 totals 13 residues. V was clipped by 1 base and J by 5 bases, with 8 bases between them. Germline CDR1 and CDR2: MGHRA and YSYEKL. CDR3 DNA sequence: TGCGCCAGCAGCCAAGCCCTACCGGAGACCCAGTACTTC. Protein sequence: CASSQALPETQYF.

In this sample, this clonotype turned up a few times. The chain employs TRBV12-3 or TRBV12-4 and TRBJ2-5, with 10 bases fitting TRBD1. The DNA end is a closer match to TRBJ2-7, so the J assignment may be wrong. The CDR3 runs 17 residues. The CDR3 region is CASSPWDRGWRTYEQYF. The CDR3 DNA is TGTGCCAGCAGTCCCTGGGACAGGGGCTGGAGAACCTACGAGCAGTACTTC.

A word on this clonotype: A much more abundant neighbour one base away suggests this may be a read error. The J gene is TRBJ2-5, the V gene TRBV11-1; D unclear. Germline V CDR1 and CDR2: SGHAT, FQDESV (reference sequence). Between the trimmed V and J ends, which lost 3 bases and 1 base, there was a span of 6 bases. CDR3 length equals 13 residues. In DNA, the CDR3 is TGTGCCAGCAGCTTGCAGACCCAAGAGACCCAGTACTTC. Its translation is CASSLQTQETQYF. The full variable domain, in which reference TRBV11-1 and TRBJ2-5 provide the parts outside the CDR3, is EAEVAQSPRYKITEKSQAVAFWCDPISGHATLYWYRQILGQGPELLVQFQDESVVDDSQLPKDRFSAERLKGVDSTLKIQPAELGDSAMYLCASSLQTQETQYFGPGTRLLVL.

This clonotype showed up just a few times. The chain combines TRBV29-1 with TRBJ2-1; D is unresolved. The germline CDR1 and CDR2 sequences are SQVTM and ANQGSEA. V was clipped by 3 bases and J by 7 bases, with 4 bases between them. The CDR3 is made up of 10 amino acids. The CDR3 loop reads CSVDANEQFF. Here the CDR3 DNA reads TGCAGCGTTGACGCAAATGAGCAGTTCTTC.

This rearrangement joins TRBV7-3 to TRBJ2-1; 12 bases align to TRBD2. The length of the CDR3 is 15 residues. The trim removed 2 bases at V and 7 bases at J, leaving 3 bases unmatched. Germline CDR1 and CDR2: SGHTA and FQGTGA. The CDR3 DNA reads TGTGCCAGCAGCTTACGACTAGCGGGAGTTAATGAGCAGTTCTTC. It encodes CASSLRLAGVNEQFF.

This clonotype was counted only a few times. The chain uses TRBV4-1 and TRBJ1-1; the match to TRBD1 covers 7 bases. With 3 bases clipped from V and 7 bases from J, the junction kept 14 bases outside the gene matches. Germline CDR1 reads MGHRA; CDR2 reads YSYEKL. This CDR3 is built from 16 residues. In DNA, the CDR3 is TGCGCCAGCAGCCACCTCCCCCTCGGACAGGACCTTGAAGCTTTCTTT. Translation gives CASSHLPLGQDLEAFF.

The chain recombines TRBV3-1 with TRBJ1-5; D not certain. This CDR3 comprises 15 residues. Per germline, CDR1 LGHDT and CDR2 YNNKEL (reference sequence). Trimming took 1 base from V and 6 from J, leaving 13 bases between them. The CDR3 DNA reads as TGTGCCAGCAGCCAAGGGGAGGGATCTATTCAGCCCCAGCATTTT. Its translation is CASSQGEGSIQPQHF.

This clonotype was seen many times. The CDR3 spells CASSYSSTGELFF. CDR3 in DNA: TGTGCCAGCAGTTACTCGTCCACCGGGGAGCTGTTTTTT. The genes are TRBV6-5 and TRBJ2-2; unclear D gene. CDR1 is MNHEY and CDR2 is SVGAGI in the germline V gene. The germline V and J ends were trimmed by 0 bases and 4 bases, with 3 bases remaining between them. This CDR3 spans 13 amino acids.

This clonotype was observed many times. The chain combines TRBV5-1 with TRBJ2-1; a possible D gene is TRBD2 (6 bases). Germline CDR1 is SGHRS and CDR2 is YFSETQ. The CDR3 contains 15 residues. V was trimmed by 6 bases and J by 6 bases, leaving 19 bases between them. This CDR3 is CASIVGTANTNEQFF. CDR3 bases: TGCGCCAGCATTGTCGGGACTGCAAACACCAATGAGCAGTTCTTC.

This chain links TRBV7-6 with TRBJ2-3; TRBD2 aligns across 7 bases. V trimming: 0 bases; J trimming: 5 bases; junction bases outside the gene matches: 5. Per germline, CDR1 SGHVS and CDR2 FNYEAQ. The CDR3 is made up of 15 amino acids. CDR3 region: CASSLAPGGVDTQYF. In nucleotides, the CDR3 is TGTGCCAGCAGCTTAGCGCCGGGAGGCGTAGATACGCAGTATTTT.

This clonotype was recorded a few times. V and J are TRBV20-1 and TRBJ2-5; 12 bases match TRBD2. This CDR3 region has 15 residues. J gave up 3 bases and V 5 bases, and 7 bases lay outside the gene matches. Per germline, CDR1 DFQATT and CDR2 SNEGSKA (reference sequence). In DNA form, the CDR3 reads TGCAGTGCTTGGGGGACTAGCGGGCCGAAAGAGACCCAGTACTTC. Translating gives CSAWGTSGPKETQYF.

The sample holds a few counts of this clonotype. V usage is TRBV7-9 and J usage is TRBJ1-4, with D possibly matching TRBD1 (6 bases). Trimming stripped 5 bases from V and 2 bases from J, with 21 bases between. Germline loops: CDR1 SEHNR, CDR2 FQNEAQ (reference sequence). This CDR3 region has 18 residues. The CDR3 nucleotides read TGTGCCAGCAGCCCCAGGAGGGGGGGCCCTTACACTAATGAAAAACTGTTTTTT. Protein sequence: CASSPRRGGPYTNEKLFF.

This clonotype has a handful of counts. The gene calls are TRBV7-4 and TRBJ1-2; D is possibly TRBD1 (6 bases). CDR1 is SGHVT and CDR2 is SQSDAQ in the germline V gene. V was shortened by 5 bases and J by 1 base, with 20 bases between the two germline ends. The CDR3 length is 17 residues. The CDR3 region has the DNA TGTGCCAGCAGCGGGAAGGGGGTGTCCCCGAATAACTATGGCTACACCTTC. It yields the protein CASSGKGVSPNNYGYTF.

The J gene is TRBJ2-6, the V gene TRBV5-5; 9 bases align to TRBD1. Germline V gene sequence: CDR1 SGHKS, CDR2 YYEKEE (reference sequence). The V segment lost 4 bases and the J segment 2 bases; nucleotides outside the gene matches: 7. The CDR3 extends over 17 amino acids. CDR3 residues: CASSMDRGSPGANVLTF. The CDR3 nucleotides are TGTGCCAGCAGCATGGACAGGGGTTCTCCTGGGGCCAACGTCCTGACTTTC.